This T cell receptor beta chain emerged from a study of early T cells in non-severe SARS-CoV-2 infection. The study's findings and limits: VDJdb matching favored anti-spike CD8 responses, missing private and CD4 specificities.

As regards this clonotype: No antigen is known for it.

Individual cDNA molecules carried attached unique molecular identifiers. TCRdb redid the calling of the 5' RACE reads with MiXCR, one entry per CDR3 protein. The table shows some 77,000 distinct CDR3 sequences, with about 16% occurring only once. This sequence originates from an adult who was a healthcare worker with PCR-confirmed SARS-CoV-2 infection or an uninfected control (not recorded which). Source material: whole blood.

CDR3 loop: CASSPGTADNEQFF. CDR3 sequence (DNA): TGTGCCAGCAGCCCAGGGACTGCGGACAATGAGCAGTTCTTC. The chain employs TRBV7-6 and TRBJ2-1, with D perhaps TRBD2 (6 bases). Trimming took 5 bases from V and 5 from J, leaving 13 bases between them. The CDR3 totals 14 residues. Germline V gene sequence: CDR1 SGHVS, CDR2 FNYEAQ. Variable domain in full (rest from reference TRBV7-6 and TRBJ2-1): GAGVSQSPRYKVTKRGQDVALRCDPISGHVSLYWYRQALGQGPEFLTYFNYEAQQDKSGLPNDRFSAERPEGSISTLTIQRTEQRDSAMYRCASSPGTADNEQFFGPGTRLTVL.